The present T cell receptor (beta chain) was sequenced within a study of blood T cell repertoires in COVID-19. For the study at large: Researchers got acute and convalescent COVID-19 samples from the United States, Italy and Spain. PBMCs, B-cell-depleted T cells, or T cells were the source of the cDNA or gDNA that made up the material.

Methods used by the authors: It was from reference gene primer amplification that nucleated cell counts were estimated. Profiled with immunoSEQ multiplex PCR; TCRdb holds only in-frame clones, not every one. The V and J calls and clone size come from that table; D and trimming were worked out from the DNA. The table has some 260,000 clones, around 82% seen once; the top ten hold less than 4%. This CDR3 has 16 amino acids. The germline V gene has CDR1 MNHEY and CDR2 SVGAGI. Unmatched junction bases numbered 4, after V lost 2 bases and J lost 0 bases. What was sequenced was peripheral blood. This rearrangement joins TRBV6-5 to TRBJ1-2, with 9 bases that match TRBD1. The receptor was derived from a woman between 18 and 29 years old with acute or convalescent COVID-19. The CDR3 nucleotides read TGTGCCAGCAGTTACGGGACAGGGAGGGCTAACTATGGCTACACCTTC. As protein: CASSYGTGRANYGYTF.